This T cell receptor beta chain was captured by sequencing in a study of shared clonotypes between healthy human individuals. Across the whole study: Two women and three men aged 18 to 49 made up the donors. Overall study results and limits: The authors sampled blood alone, and tissue repertoires likely differ. Compared with memory subsets, naive subsets generally had larger estimated richness. Clonotype sharing across a few donors was observed for around 5% of naive CD4 clonotypes.

Generated by immunoSEQ multiplex PCR, the TCRdb table keeps only in-frame clones and is missing some. The profile shows roughly 1 million clones, approximately 76% of them singletons. Comment on this clone: Its target is unknown.

The CDR3 is made up of 15 amino acids. With 5 bases removed from V and 5 bases from J, the gap between germline ends came to 16 bases. CDR1 and CDR2 from the germline V gene are MDHEN and SYDVKM. The receptor comes from a man aged 18 to 30 in good health. The sequenced sample was memory CD4+ T cells sorted from blood. Subset defined: CD45RA-negative fraction. This chain joins TRBV28 and TRBJ1-3; D remains ambiguous. The CDR3 region is CASSTLGGGRNTIYF. CDR3 DNA sequence: TGTGCCAGCAGTACCCTCGGAGGAGGCCGAAACACCATATATTTT. Combining the CDR3 with reference TRBV28 and TRBJ1-3 gives the whole variable domain DVKVTQSSRYLVKRTGEKVFLECVQDMDHENMFWYRQDPGLGLRLIYFSYDVKMKEKGDIPEGYSVSREKKERFSLILESASTNQTSMYLCASSTLGGGRNTIYFGEGSWLTVV.